This passage covers 18 T cell receptor beta chains from one sample sequenced in a study of blood T cell repertoires in COVID-19. Libraries were prepared by immunoSEQ multiplex PCR; TCRdb keeps only in-frame clonotypes and omits some of them. The repertoire has some 48,000 clones, 65% to 90% of them found once; the top ten carry under 9%. The sample taken for sequencing was peripheral blood. Receptors originate from a human donor in a cohort sampled during active COVID-19.

The chain has TRBV11-3 and TRBJ2-7; D might be TRBD2 (6 bases). V lost 5 bases to trimming and J lost 4 bases, with 18 bases between them. The CDR3 is 15 residues long. Germline CDR1 and CDR2: SGHNT and YENEEA. CDR3 DNA sequence: TGTGCCAGCAGCCCTCGACTAGGGAGCGTTTACGAGCAGTACTTC. Translating it yields CASSPRLGSVYEQYF. The complete variable domain, with remaining parts taken from reference TRBV11-3 and TRBJ2-7, reads EAGVVQSPRYKIIEKKQPVAFWCNPISGHNTLYWYLQNLGQGPELLIRYENEEAVDDSQLPKDRFSAERLKGVDSTLKIQPAELGDSAVYLCASSPRLGSVYEQYFGPGTRLTVT.

The chain carries TRBV30 and TRBJ1-5; TRBD1 agrees at 8 bases. Per the germline V gene, CDR1 is GTSNPN and CDR2 is SVGIG (reference sequence). The CDR3 totals 15 residues. The V segment lost 3 bases and the J segment 1 base; nucleotides outside the gene matches: 5. CDR3 loop: CAWSSGQGSNQPQHF. In DNA, the CDR3 is TGTGCCTGGAGCTCCGGACAGGGAAGCAATCAGCCCCAGCATTTT.

V gene TRBV7-9 combines with J gene TRBJ1-6; TRBD1 aligns across 8 bases. This CDR3 region has 16 residues. Germline V gene lookup returns CDR1 SEHNR and CDR2 FQNEAQ (reference sequence). J gave up 7 bases and V 5 bases, and 10 bases lay outside the gene matches. For the CDR3, the DNA is TGTGCCAGCAGCGCCGGGACAGGAGAGTGGAATTCACCCCTCCACTTT. Amino acids: CASSAGTGEWNSPLHF.

CDR3 sequence (DNA): TGTGCCAGCAACACCAGGGGTACTAATGAAAAACTGTTTTTT. Protein: CASNTRGTNEKLFF. The rearrangement uses TRBV7-2 and TRBJ1-4, with D perhaps matching TRBD1 (6 bases). There are 14 residues in the CDR3. The V end was cut by 7 bases, the J end by 2 bases, with 11 bases between. Germline assignment: CDR1 SGHTA and CDR2 FQGNSA.

This clone showed up just once. This chain joins TRBV28 and TRBJ1-1; 9 bases are shared with TRBD1. In germline, CDR1 is MDHEN, CDR2 SYDVKM. V was pared by 5 bases and J by 5 bases, with 15 bases of the junction left unmatched. The length of the CDR3 is 17 residues. This chain's CDR3 is CASSPEILQGARTEAFF. As DNA, the CDR3 is TGTGCCAGCAGTCCGGAAATACTACAGGGGGCGAGAACTGAAGCTTTCTTT. Based on the CDR3 plus reference TRBV28 and TRBJ1-1, the full variable domain is DVKVTQSSRYLVKRTGEKVFLECVQDMDHENMFWYRQDPGLGLRLIYFSYDVKMKEKGDIPEGYSVSREKKERFSLILESASTNQTSMYLCASSPEILQGARTEAFFGQGTRLTVV.

With regard to this clone: An end of the junction does not agree with germline; a read error may underlie this. The genes are TRBV6-1 and TRBJ2-2; D remains ambiguous. The CDR3 runs 15 residues. Germline V gene sequence: CDR1 MNHNS, CDR2 SASEGT. The CDR3 sequence is CASREAHSNTGELFF. For the CDR3, the DNA is TGTGCCAGCAGGGAAGCCCATTCGAACACCGGGGAGCTGTTTTTT.

The J gene is TRBJ2-7, the V gene TRBV15; D is perhaps TRBD1 (5 bases). V gave up 2 bases and J gave up 6 bases, with 20 bases separating them. The length of the CDR3 is 16 residues. The germline V gene has CDR1 LNHNV and CDR2 YYDKDF (reference sequence). The DNA for the CDR3 is TGTGCCACCAGCAGAACAGACAGTCGGCCCTTAGGCGAGCAGTACTTC. Amino acids: CATSRTDSRPLGEQYF. The full variable domain, rest sourced from reference TRBV15 and TRBJ2-7, is DAMVIQNPRYQVTQFGKPVTLSCSQTLNHNVMYWYQQKSSQAPKLLFHYYDKDFNNEADTPDNFQSRRPNTSFCFLDIRSPGLGDTAMYLCATSRTDSRPLGEQYFGPGTRLTVT.

This clone was recorded a few times. The chain links TRBV6-2 or TRBV6-3 to TRBJ1-5; no reliable D call. V dropped 0 bases and J dropped 5 bases, with 5 bases sitting between them. CDR3 length equals 13 residues. The germline V gene has CDR1 MNHEY and CDR2 SVGEGT. CDR3 sequence: CASSYSRDQPQHF. As DNA, the CDR3 is TGTGCCAGCAGTTACTCCCGGGATCAGCCCCAGCATTTT.

The chain uses TRBV4-2 and TRBJ1-2; perhaps TRBD1 as D (5 bases). Germline CDR1 is LGHNA and CDR2 is YNFKEQ. The length of the CDR3 is 13 residues. Trimming pared 4 bases from V and 10 bases from J, leaving 16 bases between. CDR3 sequence: CASSLVDGGNYTF. For the CDR3, the DNA is TGTGCCAGCAGCCTCGTAGACGGGGGGAACTACACCTTC.

CDR3 sequence (DNA): TGTGCCAGCTCCTTGGGGCAGGGTGGAACTGAAGCTTTCTTT. Translation gives CASSLGQGGTEAFF. The chain links TRBV28 to TRBJ1-1; a weak D match, TRBD1 (5 bases). Trimming pared 8 bases from V and 5 bases from J, leaving 18 bases between. The CDR3 loop spans 14 amino acids. In germline, CDR1 is MDHEN, CDR2 SYDVKM.

The chain joins TRBV18 to TRBJ1-1, with D uncertain. Trimming took 0 bases from V and 2 from J, leaving 4 bases between them. The CDR3 runs 13 residues. Germline V gene sequence: CDR1 KGHSH, CDR2 LQKENI. Here the CDR3 reads CASSPPSNTEAFF. Here the CDR3 DNA reads TGTGCCAGCTCACCACCGTCTAACACTGAAGCTTTCTTT.

This clone was seen only a few times. The chain is built from TRBV7-9 and TRBJ1-6; D is ambiguous. Germline CDR1 reads SEHNR; CDR2 reads FQNEAQ (reference sequence). Between the trimmed V and J ends, which lost 5 bases and 7 bases, there was a span of 12 bases. CDR3 length: 14 amino acids. This CDR3 reads CASSARRENSPLHF. The CDR3 region has the DNA TGTGCCAGCAGCGCAAGGAGGGAGAATTCACCCCTCCACTTT.

This clone has only a few counts. The chain carries TRBV9 and TRBJ2-7; D is unresolved. V dropped 3 bases and J dropped 1 base, with 11 bases sitting between them. Germline V gives CDR1 SGDLS, CDR2 YYNGEE. This CDR3 contains 14 residues. In nucleotides, the CDR3 is TGTGCCAGCAGCGCCCGGGTAGCTTCCTACGAGCAGTACTTC. Translation gives CASSARVASYEQYF.

The chain joins TRBV7-2 to TRBJ2-7; TRBD2 matches at 12 bases. The CDR3 has 16 residues. Germline V CDR1 and CDR2: SGHTA, FQGNSA. J gave up 4 bases and V 5 bases, and 9 bases lay outside the gene matches. The CDR3 here is CASSPFSLAGGYEQYF. CDR3 in DNA: TGTGCCAGCAGCCCCTTCTCACTAGCGGGAGGTTACGAGCAGTACTTC.

This clone was seen a single time. V is TRBV27 and J is TRBJ2-1, with D unclear. Between the trimmed V and J ends, which lost 3 bases and 1 base, there was a span of 7 bases. The germline V gene has CDR1 MNHEY and CDR2 SMNVEV (reference sequence). CDR3 length: 14 residues. The CDR3 sequence is CASSFAESYNEQFF. CDR3 sequence (DNA): TGTGCCAGCAGTTTCGCTGAGTCCTACAATGAGCAGTTCTTC.

The rearrangement joins TRBV19 to TRBJ2-2, with TRBD1 matching over 7 bases. Germline V gene data show CDR1 as LNHDA and CDR2 as SQIVND (reference sequence). The V segment lost 6 bases and the J segment 4 bases; nucleotides outside the gene matches: 8. CDR3 size: 15 residues. CDR3 amino acids: CASRGKGAPTGELFF. CDR3 bases: TGTGCCAGTAGGGGTAAGGGGGCACCCACCGGGGAGCTGTTTTTT.

The chain links TRBV6-6 to TRBJ1-1; 8 bases align to TRBD1. Germline trimming cut 8 bases from V and 5 bases from J; bases unmatched to any gene: 1. Germline lookup yields CDR1 MNHNY and CDR2 SVGAGI (reference sequence). The CDR3 spans 11 residues. The CDR3 DNA sequence: TGTGCCAGCGACAGGGGAACTGAAGCTTTCTTT. Translating gives CASDRGTEAFF.

This chain uses TRBV7-9 with TRBJ2-2; weak D call: TRBD2 (5 bases). Germline CDR1 SEHNR, CDR2 FQNEAQ (reference sequence). Trimming pared 5 bases from V and 6 bases from J, leaving 10 bases between. The length of the CDR3 is 13 residues. The CDR3 here is CASSQRVSGELFF. The CDR3 bases are TGTGCCAGCAGCCAGAGGGTCTCCGGGGAGCTGTTTTTT.